Each of the 22 T cell receptor beta chains below was sequenced from the same sample in a study of CD8 T cells in ankylosing spondylitis. Antigen specificity for these receptors is unknown. TCRdb re-called the 5' RACE reads with MiXCR, one entry per CDR3 protein. The sample consists of 100,000 to 150,000 distinct CDR3 sequences, more than 15% of them appearing once. Study results and limitations: Ankylosing spondylitis blood seemed to carry a telltale TCR beta motif made of about 8 highly homologous variants.

Specimen: blood, either unsorted or a sorted T cell fraction (not recorded which). All receptors derive from a male donor with ankylosing spondylitis.

The gene calls are TRBV6-2 or TRBV6-3 and TRBJ2-7; D possibly matches TRBD1 or TRBD2 (5 bases each). Germline CDR1 and CDR2: MNHEY and SVGEGT. The CDR3 covers 14 residues. The ends were cut back, 6 bases at V and 6 bases at J, with 18 bases in the middle. The CDR3 DNA follows: TGTGCCAGCAGCTCCGGGGCCCGCCCAGGCGAGCAGTACTTC. As protein: CASSSGARPGEQYF.

This clonotype was observed many times. In DNA form, the CDR3 reads TGTGCCAGCTCACTAGGACTAGCGGGAACTTCTAGCCTCTACGAGCAGTACTTC. Translating it yields CASSLGLAGTSSLYEQYF. This sequence joins TRBV18 and TRBJ2-7; 12 bases are a match to TRBD2. J gave up 3 bases and V 4 bases, and 13 bases lay outside the gene matches. Germline V gene sequence: CDR1 KGHSH, CDR2 LQKENI. The CDR3 loop spans 18 amino acids.

The chain combines TRBV29-1 with TRBJ2-7, with TRBD2 as a possible D gene (6 bases). V was clipped by 6 bases and J by 1 base, with 13 bases between them. Germline V gene sequence: CDR1 SQVTM, CDR2 ANQGSEA. The CDR3 has 13 amino acids. The CDR3 loop reads CSVYASASYEQYF. CDR3 DNA sequence: TGCAGCGTGTACGCTAGCGCTTCCTACGAGCAGTACTTC.

This rearrangement joins TRBV6-5 to TRBJ2-1; D gene unclear. Germline lookup yields CDR1 MNHEY and CDR2 SVGAGI. The V gene lost 0 bases and the J gene lost 4 bases, with 10 bases spanning the gap. This CDR3 has 15 amino acids. The CDR3 protein is CASSYSGTVYNEQFF. In DNA form, the CDR3 reads TGTGCCAGCAGTTACTCCGGCACGGTATACAATGAGCAGTTCTTC.

On this clonotype: One end of the junction fails to match germline, which may point to a read error. This chain connects TRBV7-9 to TRBJ2-2; 7 nucleotides align to TRBD2. The length of the CDR3 is 14 residues. Germline-derived CDR1 and CDR2 are SEHNR and FQNEAQ (reference sequence). The chain's CDR3 is CASNLAGRTGELFF. In DNA, the CDR3 is TGTGCCAGCAACTTAGCGGGTCGCACCGGGGAGCTGTTTTTT.

This clonotype came up a few times. The CDR3 DNA sequence: TGCAGCGTTGAAGGAATGGGGACTCGGACCTTC. The encoded protein is CSVEGMGTRTF. The rearrangement uses TRBV29-1 and TRBJ1-2; the D gene is possibly TRBD1 (5 bases). The germline CDR1 and CDR2 sequences are SQVTM and ANQGSEA. CDR3 length equals 11 residues. V was pared by 1 base and J by 14 bases, with 14 bases between. The whole variable domain, remainder taken from reference TRBV29-1 and TRBJ1-2, is SAVISQKPSRDICQRGTSLTIQCQVDSQVTMMFWYRQQPGQSLTLIATANQGSEATYESGFVIDKFPISRPNLTFSTLTVSNMSPEDSSIYLCSVEGMGTRTFGSGTRLTVV.

At least ten counts were recorded for this clonotype. The chain employs TRBV27 and TRBJ2-1; 9 positions match TRBD2. The CDR3 spans 17 residues. V shed 5 bases and J 0 bases; nucleotides not matched to a gene: 8. Germline V gives CDR1 MNHEY, CDR2 SMNVEV (reference sequence). This CDR3 reads CASSPELAGVSYNEQFF. CDR3 coding DNA: TGTGCCAGCAGTCCAGAACTAGCGGGTGTCTCCTACAATGAGCAGTTCTTC.

V and J are TRBV11-2 and TRBJ1-1; D unclear. The germline V and J ends were trimmed by 1 base and 5 bases, with 11 bases remaining between them. The CDR3 consists of 14 residues. Germline V gene data show CDR1 as SGHAT and CDR2 as FQNNGV. The CDR3 region has the DNA TGTGCCAGCAGCTTAGGTAGAATGAGTACTGAAGCTTTCTTT. The encoded protein is CASSLGRMSTEAFF.

The sample holds many counts of this clonotype. The chain links TRBV12-3 or TRBV12-4 to TRBJ2-7; D might be TRBD1 (7 bases). CDR3 length equals 15 residues. The V and J ends lost 5 bases and 10 bases respectively, with 24 bases between them. In nucleotides, the CDR3 is TGTGCCAGCAGTCCTTATGCGGGCAGGGGGGATCGTCAGTACTTC. Amino acid sequence: CASSPYAGRGDRQYF.

The CDR3 DNA is TGTGCCAGCAGTTACCAGGGGCTAGCGGGAGGGCAAGAGACCCAGTACTTC. Amino acid sequence: CASSYQGLAGGQETQYF. The chain uses TRBV6-5 and TRBJ2-5; 12 nucleotides align to TRBD2. CDR1 and CDR2 from the germline V gene are MNHEY and SVGAGI. The V segment lost 2 bases and the J segment 2 bases; nucleotides outside the gene matches: 6. CDR3 length equals 17 residues.

The sample holds a few counts of this clonotype. The CDR3 loop reads CASSQGEGTEAFF. In DNA form, the CDR3 reads TGCGCCAGCAGCCAAGGAGAGGGCACTGAAGCTTTCTTT. The chain carries TRBV4-1 and TRBJ1-1; D not certain. The CDR3 runs to 13 residues. V was clipped by 1 base and J by 4 bases, with 7 bases between them. Germline CDR1 is MGHRA and CDR2 is YSYEKL.

As concerns this clonotype: A read error is possible here, since a much larger clone lies one base away. The chain recombines TRBV4-1 with TRBJ2-1; D not certain. From germline, CDR1 is MGHRA and CDR2 YSYEKL. The CDR3 contains 11 residues. For the CDR3, the DNA is TGCGCCAGCGGCCAACCCAATGAGCAGTTCTTC. The encoded protein is CASGQPNEQFF.

This chain connects TRBV27 to TRBJ1-5; tentatively, D is TRBD1 (5 bases). Trimming pared 0 bases from V and 6 bases from J, leaving 6 bases between. Per germline, CDR1 MNHEY and CDR2 SMNVEV (reference sequence). CDR3 length: 13 amino acids. The CDR3 DNA reads as TGTGCCAGCAGTTTATCGGGGGGTCAGCCCCAGCATTTT. Translated: CASSLSGGQPQHF.

This clonotype was recorded a few times. The chain has TRBV14 and TRBJ2-7, with TRBD2 matching over 8 bases. With 1 base clipped from V and 4 bases from J, the junction kept 6 bases outside the gene matches. The CDR3 is 15 amino acids. Germline V gene sequence: CDR1 SGHDN, CDR2 FVKESK. CDR3: CASSQGIGRGYEQYF. The DNA of the CDR3 is TGTGCCAGCAGCCAAGGAATCGGGAGGGGATACGAGCAGTACTTC.

This chain connects TRBV4-3 to TRBJ2-7; no clear D. With 1 base removed from V and 1 base from J, the gap between germline ends came to 8 bases. CDR1 is LGHNA and CDR2 is YSLEER in the germline V gene. This CDR3 region has 14 residues. CDR3 loop: CASSQAVVSYEQYF. The CDR3 DNA reads TGCGCCAGCAGCCAAGCCGTCGTTTCCTACGAGCAGTACTTC.

The chain has TRBV6-2 or TRBV6-3 and TRBJ2-1; no clear D. The length of the CDR3 is 17 residues. CDR1 MNHEY and CDR2 SVGEGT come from the germline V gene. V shed 6 bases and J shed 0 bases, with 18 bases lying between them. The CDR3 here is CASRLSFDGSSYNEQFF. The CDR3 DNA sequence: TGTGCCAGCAGACTTTCGTTTGACGGAAGCTCCTACAATGAGCAGTTCTTC.

The J gene is TRBJ2-5, the V gene TRBV28; TRBD2 agrees at 13 bases. This CDR3 is 17 amino acids long. Germline V CDR1 and CDR2: MDHEN, SYDVKM. The J segment lost 5 bases and the V segment lost 6 bases, leaving 12 bases of the junction unmatched. The CDR3 here is CASSPGLAGPSAETQYF. Written as DNA, the CDR3 is TGTGCCAGCAGCCCGGGACTAGCGGGGCCCTCCGCGGAGACCCAGTACTTC.

This clonotype was recorded at least ten times. The J gene is TRBJ1-2, the V gene TRBV28, with 10 positions matching TRBD1. Germline V gives CDR1 MDHEN, CDR2 SYDVKM. The V gene end was trimmed by 7 bases and the J gene end by 8 bases; junction bases not matched to a gene: 13. The CDR3 has 15 residues. This chain's CDR3 is CASTSPETGGRGYTF. The DNA for the CDR3 is TGTGCCAGCACTTCCCCTGAGACAGGGGGCCGCGGCTACACCTTC.

The chain couples TRBV9 to TRBJ1-5, with 9 bases fitting TRBD1. Germline V gives CDR1 SGDLS, CDR2 YYNGEE. This CDR3 is 13 amino acids long. Trimming at V came to 3 bases and at J to 7 bases, leaving 2 bases not matched to a gene. CDR3 nucleotide sequence: TGTGCCAGCAGCGGACAGGGGGGACAGCCCCAGCATTTT. As protein: CASSGQGGQPQHF.

The chain links TRBV9 to TRBJ2-7, with 7 bases identical to TRBD1. The germline CDR1 and CDR2 sequences are SGDLS and YYNGEE. The CDR3 loop spans 15 amino acids. Trimming took 3 bases from V and 1 from J; bases not matched to a gene: 7. CDR3 loop: CASSAGTVLSYEQYF. DNA of the CDR3: TGTGCCAGCAGCGCAGGGACAGTCCTTTCCTACGAGCAGTACTTC.

This clonotype was counted at least ten times. The V call is TRBV2, the J call TRBJ2-5; D gene unclear. The CDR3 is 14 residues long. From germline, CDR1 is SNHLY and CDR2 FYNNEI. Trimming stripped 4 bases from V and 1 base from J, with 10 bases between. CDR3 sequence: CASSGLTSQETQYF. The CDR3 bases are TGTGCCAGCAGTGGTCTGACAAGCCAAGAGACCCAGTACTTC.

The chain is built from TRBV5-8 and TRBJ1-5; D remains ambiguous. The CDR3 loop spans 17 amino acids. Trimming pared 1 base from V and 3 bases from J, leaving 17 bases between. In germline, CDR1 is SGHTS, CDR2 YDEGEE. The CDR3 is CASSLSRANWDNQPQHF. The CDR3 nucleotides are TGTGCCAGCAGCTTGTCTCGAGCAAATTGGGACAATCAGCCCCAGCATTTT. The full variable domain, completed using reference TRBV5-8 and TRBJ1-5, is EAGVTQSPTHLIKTRGQQATLRCSPISGHTSVYWYQQALGLGLQFLLWYDEGEERNRGNFPPRFSGRQFPNYSSELNVNALELEDSALYLCASSLSRANWDNQPQHFGDGTRLSIL.